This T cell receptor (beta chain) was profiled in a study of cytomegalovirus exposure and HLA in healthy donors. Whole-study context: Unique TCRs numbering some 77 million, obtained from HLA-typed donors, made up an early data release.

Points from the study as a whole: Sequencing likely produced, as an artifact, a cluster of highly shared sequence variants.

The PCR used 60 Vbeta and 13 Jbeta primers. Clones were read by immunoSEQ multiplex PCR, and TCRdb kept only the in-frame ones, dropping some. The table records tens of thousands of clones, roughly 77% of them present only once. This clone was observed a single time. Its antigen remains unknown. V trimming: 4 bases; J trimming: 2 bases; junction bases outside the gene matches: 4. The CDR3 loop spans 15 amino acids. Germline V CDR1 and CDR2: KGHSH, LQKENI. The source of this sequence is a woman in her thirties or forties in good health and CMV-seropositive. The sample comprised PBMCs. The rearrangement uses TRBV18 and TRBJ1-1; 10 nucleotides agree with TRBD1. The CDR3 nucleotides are TGTGCCAGCTCACGTGAGACAGGGGGCAACACTGAAGCTTTCTTT. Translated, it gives CASSRETGGNTEAFF.